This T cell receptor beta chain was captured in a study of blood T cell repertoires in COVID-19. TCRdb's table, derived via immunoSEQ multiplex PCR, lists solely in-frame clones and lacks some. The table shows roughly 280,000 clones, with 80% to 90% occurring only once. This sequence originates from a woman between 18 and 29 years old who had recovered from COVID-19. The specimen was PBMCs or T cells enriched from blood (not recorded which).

The CDR3 protein is CASSPDWPYEQYF. CDR3 DNA sequence: TGTGCCAGTTCACCCGACTGGCCCTACGAGCAGTACTTC. J is TRBJ2-7 and V is TRBV7-9; D uncertain. V was cut by 9 bases and J by 2 bases, with 14 bases left in between. Germline CDR1 is SEHNR and CDR2 is FQNEAQ (reference sequence). This CDR3 comprises 13 residues. Combining the CDR3 with reference TRBV7-9 and TRBJ2-7 gives the whole variable domain DTGVSQNPRHKITKRGQNVTFRCDPISEHNRLYWYRQTLGQGPEFLTYFQNEAQLEKSRLLSDRFSAERPKGSFSTLEIQRTEQGDSAMYLCASSPDWPYEQYFGPGTRLTVT.